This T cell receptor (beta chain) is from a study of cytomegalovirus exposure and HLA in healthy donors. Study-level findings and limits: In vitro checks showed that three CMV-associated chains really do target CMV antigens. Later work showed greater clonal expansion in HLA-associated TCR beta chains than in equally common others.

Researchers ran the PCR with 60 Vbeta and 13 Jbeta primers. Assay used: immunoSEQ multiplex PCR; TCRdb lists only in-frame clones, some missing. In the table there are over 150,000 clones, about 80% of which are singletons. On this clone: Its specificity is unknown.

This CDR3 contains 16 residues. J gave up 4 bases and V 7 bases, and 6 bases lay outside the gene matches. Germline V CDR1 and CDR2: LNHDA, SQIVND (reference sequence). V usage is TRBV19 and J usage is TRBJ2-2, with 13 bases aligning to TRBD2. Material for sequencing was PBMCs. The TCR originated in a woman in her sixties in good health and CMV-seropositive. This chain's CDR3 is CASKFGTSGITGELFF. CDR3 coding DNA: TGTGCCAGTAAATTCGGGACTAGCGGGATCACCGGGGAGCTGTTTTTT.